This passage covers 11 T cell receptor beta chains from one sample sequenced in a study of cytomegalovirus exposure and HLA in healthy donors. PCR involved 60 Vbeta and 13 Jbeta primers. Data came from immunoSEQ multiplex PCR; TCRdb stores just in-frame clones and leaves some out. This table has 110,000 to 150,000 clones, 70% to 85% appearing once. Sequenced sample: PBMCs. Receptor source: a woman aged 40 to 55 in good health and CMV-seronegative.

The rearrangement joins TRBV28 to TRBJ2-7; D not resolved. Germline V gene sequence: CDR1 MDHEN, CDR2 SYDVKM. The CDR3 is 10 residues long. Between the trimmed V and J ends, which lost 6 bases and 4 bases, there was a span of 4 bases. As DNA, the CDR3 is TGTGCCAGCAGGAGTTACGAGCAGTACTTC. Protein: CASRSYEQYF.

This clone was seen more than once but under ten times. This chain links TRBV7-3 with TRBJ2-6, with 9 bases matching TRBD1. CDR3 length: 18 amino acids. Looked up from germline, CDR1 is SGHTA and CDR2 is FQGTGA. Trimming cost V 4 bases and J 3 bases; bases outside gene matches: 10. CDR3 DNA: TGTGCCAGCAGCTCTACCGGGACAGGGACTTTTGGGGCCAACGTCCTGACTTTC. Its protein product is CASSSTGTGTFGANVLTF.

This clone appeared a few times. The V gene is TRBV7-4, the J gene TRBJ1-5; 9 bases align to TRBD1. The germline V gene encodes CDR1 SGHVT and CDR2 SQSDAQ. The CDR3 is 19 amino acids. Germline trimming cut 5 bases from V and 0 bases from J; bases unmatched to any gene: 14. The CDR3 sequence: CASSPFLPGQGFSNQPQHF. DNA of the CDR3: TGTGCCAGCAGCCCATTTCTCCCGGGACAGGGATTTAGCAATCAGCCCCAGCATTTT.

The chain links TRBV6-5 to TRBJ2-7, with D possibly TRBD1 on 5 matching bases. This CDR3 is built from 14 residues. Germline lookup yields CDR1 MNHEY and CDR2 SVGAGI. The V and J ends lost 8 bases and 4 bases respectively, with 18 bases between them. The CDR3 spells CASRSTAGSYEQYF. CDR3 nucleotides: TGTGCCAGCCGCTCCACGGCAGGGTCGTACGAGCAGTACTTC.

The J gene is TRBJ1-4, the V gene TRBV7-2, with 7 bases that match TRBD1. Germline V CDR1 and CDR2: SGHTA, FQGNSA. Trimming took 7 bases from V and 8 from J; bases not matched to a gene: 10. This CDR3 is built from 14 residues. In DNA, the CDR3 is TGTGCCAGCACCCGGACAGGCCTACCCGAAAAACTGTTTTTT. It translates to CASTRTGLPEKLFF.

The genes are TRBV7-2 and TRBJ1-5, with 9 bases aligning to TRBD1. The junction had 6 bases not matched to a gene; V was cut back by 5 bases and J by 4 bases. Germline CDR1 reads SGHTA; CDR2 reads FQGNSA. This CDR3 is built from 15 residues. CDR3 bases: TGTGCCAGCAGCCCCGGACAGGGGAGGAATCAGCCCCAGCATTTT. Protein: CASSPGQGRNQPQHF.

The rearrangement uses TRBV27 and TRBJ2-1, with D tentatively TRBD1 (5 bases). The CDR3 runs 13 residues. Germline loops: CDR1 MNHEY, CDR2 SMNVEV (reference sequence). Trimming stripped 7 bases from V and 8 bases from J, with 15 bases between. CDR3 sequence reads: CASKDTAPDEQFF. CDR3 bases: TGTGCCAGCAAGGACACCGCCCCAGATGAGCAGTTCTTC.

This clone was counted only a few times. The chain uses TRBV7-6 and TRBJ2-1, with 9 positions matching TRBD2. V was clipped by 5 bases and J by 5 bases; unmatched bases: 10. CDR3 length: 16 residues. The germline gives CDR1 SGHVS, CDR2 FNYEAQ. The CDR3 sequence: CASSSRTSGLNNEQFF. The CDR3 region has the DNA TGTGCCAGCAGCAGTCGAACTAGCGGGCTAAACAATGAGCAGTTCTTC.

V gene TRBV11-2 combines with J gene TRBJ2-5; 7 bases are a match to TRBD1. CDR3 length equals 14 residues. The germline V gene encodes CDR1 SGHAT and CDR2 FQNNGV. V was pared by 8 bases and J by 0 bases, with 6 bases of the junction left unmatched. The CDR3 loop is CASRETGDQETQYF. The CDR3 nucleotides read TGTGCCAGCCGAGAAACAGGGGACCAAGAGACCCAGTACTTC.

V is TRBV18 and J is TRBJ1-1; D uncertain. V was pared by 6 bases and J by 1 base, with 12 bases between. CDR1 and CDR2 (germline): KGHSH, LQKENI. There are 14 residues in the CDR3. The CDR3 is CASSTSGGNTEAFF. The CDR3 DNA follows: TGTGCCAGCTCCACGTCAGGAGGGAACACTGAAGCTTTCTTT.

The gene calls are TRBV28 and TRBJ2-7; no reliable D call. Per germline, CDR1 MDHEN and CDR2 SYDVKM. The CDR3 loop spans 12 amino acids. V lost 3 bases and J 3 bases, leaving 6 bases between the germline ends. CDR3 amino acids: CASSFSSYEQYF. In DNA, the CDR3 is TGTGCCAGCAGTTTTTCCAGCTACGAGCAGTACTTC.